Listed below are T cell receptor beta chains from one sample, sequenced in a study of blood T cell repertoires in COVID-19. Only in-frame clones appear in the TCRdb table, and some are missing; sequencing was by immunoSEQ multiplex PCR. The sample lists roughly 200,000 clones, 70% to 90% occurring once. Sequenced input: peripheral blood. Every receptor here comes from an elderly woman with acute or convalescent COVID-19. Both conserved end residues are part of each CDR3. Fields, in order: V gene, D gene, clone size, J gene, CDR3 DNA, CDR3 protein. The D gene is left open where the match is weak. Clone size, where shown, is once, few, many, or a class for clones that have expanded.

TRBV18	-	-	TRBJ1-3	TGTGCCAGCTCACCCAATAGGGGCTCTGGAAACACCATATATTTT	CASSPNRGSGNTIYF
TRBV4-1	TRBD1	-	TRBJ1-3	TGCGCCAGCAGCACTCGGACAGGGAGGATTAGCTCTGGAAACACCATATATTTT	CASSTRTGRISSGNTIYF
TRBV11-2	-	-	TRBJ2-7	TGTGCCAGCAGCCGGGACAACTCCTACGAGCAGTACTTC	CASSRDNSYEQYF
TRBV24-1	TRBD1	-	TRBJ1-5	TGTGCCACCAGTGATCCCAGGGGGGGCAATCAGCCCCAGCATTTT	CATSDPRGGNQPQHF
TRBV28	-	-	TRBJ1-1	TGTGCCAGCAGTTTGTCTGGGGCGCGTATGGAAGCTTTCTTT	CASSLSGARMEAFF
TRBV18	TRBD1	-	TRBJ1-6	TGTGCCAGCTCACCCTTCTCCCCTGGACAGGGAAATAATTCACCCCTCCACTTT	CASSPFSPGQGNNSPLHF
TRBV28	-	-	TRBJ1-2	TGTGCCAGCAGTGGACAGATCTATGGCTACACCTTC	CASSGQIYGYTF
TRBV29-1	TRBD2	-	TRBJ2-2	TGCAGCGTTGGGAGCGGGAGTTCCACCGGGGAGCTGTTTTTT	CSVGSGSSTGELFF
TRBV28	TRBD2	-	TRBJ2-1	TGTGCCAGCAGCCGTGGGGGGGTGTCCCCTTACAATGAGCAGTTCTTC	CASSRGGVSPYNEQFF
TRBV18	-	-	TRBJ1-1	TGTGCCAGCTCACCACCGTCAGGGGACACTGAAGCTTTCTTT	CASSPPSGDTEAFF
TRBV6-5	TRBD1	-	TRBJ1-6	TGTGCCAGCAGCCTACAGGGGGCGGAGAATTCACCCCTCCACTTT	CASSLQGAENSPLHF
TRBV3-1/TRBV3-2	-	-	TRBJ1-1	TGTGCCAGCAGCCTAATGGGATGGGGGGGTTCCCGGACTGAAGCTTTCTTT	CASSLMGWGGSRTEAFF
TRBV6-1	TRBD1	-	TRBJ2-7	TGTGCCAGCAGTGACAGGGGGAGACACTACGAGCAGTACTTC	CASSDRGRHYEQYF
TRBV7-9	-	-	TRBJ1-1	TGTGCCAGCAGCTCGCTACTCATGGGAGGGGATGAAGCTTTCTTT	CASSSLLMGGDEAFF
TRBV5-4	TRBD2	-	TRBJ2-1	TGTGCCAGCAGGGAGCTTGGTTCTAGCGGGAGTAATTACAATGAGCAGTTCTTC	CASRELGSSGSNYNEQFF
TRBV9	TRBD2	few	TRBJ2-5	TGTGCCAGCAGCACCGGGACTAGCGGTCAAGAGACCCAGTACTTC	CASSTGTSGQETQYF
TRBV9	-	-	TRBJ2-3	TGTGCCAGCAGCGTAGGTACGGGAGTGAACCCAGATACGCAGTATTTT	CASSVGTGVNPDTQYF
TRBV28	-	-	TRBJ1-2	TGTGCCAGCGGTAGAGAGCTCTATGGCTACACCTTC	CASGRELYGYTF
TRBV6-2/TRBV6-3	-	-	TRBJ2-2	TGTGCCAGCAGTACCTCTTTGACAGGAACAGGGACCGGGGAGCTGTTTTTT	CASSTSLTGTGTGELFF
TRBV29-1	TRBD1	-	TRBJ2-5	TGCAGCGTTAAGGGACAGGGGGGAGAGGAGACCCAGTACTTC	CSVKGQGGEETQYF
TRBV7-9	-	-	TRBJ1-1	TGTGCCAGCAGCTTGCCAGGGGTTGGAGGCACTGAAGCTTTCTTT	CASSLPGVGGTEAFF
TRBV7-2	TRBD1	-	TRBJ1-5	TGTGCCAGCAGCGGACAAGGGACAGGGGGCCGCGGACAGCCCCAGCATTTT	CASSGQGTGGRGQPQHF
TRBV28	-	-	TRBJ1-3	TGTGCCAGCAGTACAGCTTACTCTGGAAACACCATATATTTT	CASSTAYSGNTIYF
TRBV5-1	TRBD1	-	TRBJ1-4	TGCGCCAGCAGCCGGGACAGAGCTTACAATGAAAAACTGTTTTTT	CASSRDRAYNEKLFF
TRBV2	TRBD1	-	TRBJ1-2	TGTGCCAGCAGCCCTAGACAGGGAGGAGGACGAAGCTACACCTTC	CASSPRQGGGRSYTF
TRBV10-3	TRBD2	-	TRBJ2-1	TGTGCCATCAGTCAACAACTAGCGGGAGCCGATTACAATGAGCAGTTCTTC	CAISQQLAGADYNEQFF
TRBV4-3	TRBD1	-	TRBJ1-6	TGCGCCAGCAGCCAAGGGGGACAGGGGGGTTCACCCCTCCACTTT	CASSQGGQGGSPLHF
TRBV19	TRBD1	-	TRBJ1-5	TGTGCCAGTAGTTGGGACAGGGGGAATCAGCCCCAGCATTTT	CASSWDRGNQPQHF
TRBV7-9	-	-	TRBJ1-2	TGTGCCAGCAGCTCGCGGACTGCGGGCTACACCTTC	CASSSRTAGYTF
TRBV7-3	TRBD1	-	TRBJ1-3	TGTGCCAGCAGCTCTCAGGGGGCCTATGGAAACACCATATATTTT	CASSSQGAYGNTIYF
TRBV19	TRBD1	-	TRBJ1-3	TGTGCCACCGCGGGACAGATCGGAAACACCATATATTTT	CATAGQIGNTIYF
TRBV25-1	TRBD1	-	TRBJ1-1	TGTGCCAGCAGACTGGCCAAGGGGGCCACTGAAGCTTTCTTT	CASRLAKGATEAFF
TRBV28	-	-	TRBJ1-5	TGTGCCAGCAGTGGTATCAGGATTTGGACAAACAGGGAAAGTCAGCCCCAGCATTTT	CASSGIRIWTNRESQPQHF
TRBV30	-	-	TRBJ2-2	TGTGCCTGGAGTTCCTCAGGCCGTACCGGGGAGCTGTTTTTT	CAWSSSGRTGELFF
TRBV24-1	TRBD1	-	TRBJ1-6	TGTGCCACCCAGGACAGGGGGCGGAATTCACCCCTCCACTTT	CATQDRGRNSPLHF
TRBV24-1	-	-	TRBJ2-5	TGTGCCACCAGACCTCGGGGGGCCGGAGAGACCCAGTACTTC	CATRPRGAGETQYF
TRBV27	-	once	TRBJ2-2	TGTGCCAGCAGTTTAAGGGGCACCGGGGAGCTGTTTTTT	CASSLRGTGELFF
TRBV7-7	TRBD1	-	TRBJ2-1	TGTGCTAGCAGCCCTACGACAGGGGGCTCCTACAATGAGCAGTTCTTC	CASSPTTGGSYNEQFF
TRBV20-1	-	-	TRBJ1-4	TGCAGTGCTAGTGATTACCCTGGCGGAAAACTGTTTTTT	CSASDYPGGKLFF
TRBV6-5	TRBD1	few	TRBJ2-3	TGTGCCAGCAGTCCGTCGGACAGGGTGGGATATACGCAGTATTTT	CASSPSDRVGYTQYF
TRBV7-9	TRBD1	-	TRBJ2-7	TGTGCCAGCAGTAAAAACTCCGGGACAGGGTTTACCTACGAGCAGTACTTC	CASSKNSGTGFTYEQYF
TRBV6-5	-	-	TRBJ1-1	TGTGCCAGCAGTACCGGACAGACTTTGAACACTGAAGCTTTCTTT	CASSTGQTLNTEAFF
TRBV18	-	-	TRBJ2-1	TGTGCCAGCTCACCAAGGGGGGAGGGCTCCTACAATGAGCAGTTCTTC	CASSPRGEGSYNEQFF
TRBV11-2	TRBD2	-	TRBJ2-7	TGTGCCAGCAGCCCACCTTCGGGACTAGCGGGAGGAGAGCAGTACTTC	CASSPPSGLAGGEQYF
TRBV9	-	-	TRBJ1-3	TGTGCCAGCACCAACTCTGGAAACACCATATATTTT	CASTNSGNTIYF
TRBV5-1	-	-	TRBJ2-2	TGCGCCAGCAGCTTGGGGACAGATACCGGGGAGCTGTTTTTT	CASSLGTDTGELFF
TRBV5-4	-	-	TRBJ1-1	TGTGCCAGCAGGGGTGGACAGACGGCCACTGAAGCTTTCTTT	CASRGGQTATEAFF
TRBV5-4	-	-	TRBJ2-2	TGTGCCAGCACCCACGGGGGTCCGGAGACCGGGGAGCTGTTTTTT	CASTHGGPETGELFF
TRBV6-5	TRBD1	-	TRBJ1-5	TGTGCCAGCAGACAGGGGGCTTGGGGCAATCAGCCCCAGCATTTT	CASRQGAWGNQPQHF
TRBV27	-	-	TRBJ2-1	TGTGCCAGCAGTCTAGGGTCCCGGGGTAGTGAGCAGTTCTTC	CASSLGSRGSEQFF
TRBV6-5	-	-	TRBJ1-5	TGTGCCAGCATGTTCGGGACTTCTCAGCCCCAGCATTTT	CASMFGTSQPQHF
TRBV3-1/TRBV3-2	-	-	TRBJ1-2	TGTGCCAGCAGCCTGGGACTGAGGGGATTCTATGGCTACACCTTC	CASSLGLRGFYGYTF
TRBV5-1	-	-	TRBJ1-3	TGCGCCAGCAGCCCAAGGGGGAGCGGAAACACCATATATTTT	CASSPRGSGNTIYF
TRBV30	-	-	TRBJ2-1	TGTGCCTGGAGTTTAAGCGGGCGAAGTACGTCGCAGTTCTTC	CAWSLSGRSTSQFF
TRBV5-1	-	few	TRBJ1-2	TGCGCCAGCAGCTTGGGATCAGCCCGGGTCTATGGCTACACCTTC	CASSLGSARVYGYTF